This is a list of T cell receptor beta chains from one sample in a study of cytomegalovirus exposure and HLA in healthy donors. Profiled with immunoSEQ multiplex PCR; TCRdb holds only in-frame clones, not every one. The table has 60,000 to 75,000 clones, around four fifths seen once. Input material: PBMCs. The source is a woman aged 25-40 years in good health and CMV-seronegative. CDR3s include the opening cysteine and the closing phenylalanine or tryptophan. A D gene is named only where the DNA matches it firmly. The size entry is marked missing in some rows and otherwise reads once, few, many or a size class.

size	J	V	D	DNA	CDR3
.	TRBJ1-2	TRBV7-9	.	TGTGCCAGCAGCCCCATGGAGGTTAACTATGGCTACACCTTC	CASSPMEVNYGYTF
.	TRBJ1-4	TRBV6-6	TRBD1	TGTGCCAGCAGTCAAGGACAGGGCGGGGATGAAAAACTGTTTTTT	CASSQGQGGDEKLFF
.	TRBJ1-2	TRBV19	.	TGTGCCAGTAGTATTGGCAGGGACTATGGCTACACCTTC	CASSIGRDYGYTF
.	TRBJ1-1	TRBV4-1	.	TGCGCCAGCAGCCAAGATCCCAGTCCCACTGAAGCTTTCTTT	CASSQDPSPTEAFF
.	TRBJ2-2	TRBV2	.	TGTGCCAGCAGTCCGCCACGAACAGGGCCCAACACCGGGGAGCTGTTTTTT	CASSPPRTGPNTGELFF
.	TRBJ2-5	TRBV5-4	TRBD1	TGTGCCAGCAGCTGGGGACAGGGGGCTGAGGGGGAGACCCAGTACTTC	CASSWGQGAEGETQYF
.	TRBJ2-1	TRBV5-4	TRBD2	TGTGCCAGCAGCTTCGCCGGGACTAGGGAAGGGATGGGGCAGTTCTTC	CASSFAGTREGMGQFF
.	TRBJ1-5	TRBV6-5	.	TGTGCCAGCAGCTTATCTGGGCAGGATCAGCCCCAGCATTTT	CASSLSGQDQPQHF
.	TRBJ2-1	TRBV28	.	TGTGCCAGCACCCCTCAGAGCGCTCGAAGGCGAGAGCAGTTCTTC	CASTPQSARRREQFF
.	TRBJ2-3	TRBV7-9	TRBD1	TGTTCCAGCAGCTTAGGGGACAGGGGCGGTATCACAGATACGCAGTATTTT	CSSSLGDRGGITDTQYF
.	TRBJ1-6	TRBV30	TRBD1	TGTGCCTGGACCGGGACAGGGAACTCCTATAATTCACCCCTCCACTTT	CAWTGTGNSYNSPLHF
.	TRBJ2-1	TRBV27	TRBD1	TGTGCCAGCAGCTTCGGACAGGGGAATGAGCAGTTCTTC	CASSFGQGNEQFF
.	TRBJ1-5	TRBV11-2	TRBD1	TGTGCCAGCAGTTTCAGGGGGCAAGGTCAGCCCCAGCATTTT	CASSFRGQGQPQHF
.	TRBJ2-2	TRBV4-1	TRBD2	TGCGCCAGCAGCCAAAAGCGCATTTGGGGGGGCGGGGAGCTGTTTTTT	CASSQKRIWGGGELFF
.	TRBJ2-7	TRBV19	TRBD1	TGTGCCAGTAGTATGGGACAGTCCTCCGAGCAGTACTTC	CASSMGQSSEQYF
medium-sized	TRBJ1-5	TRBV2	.	TGTGCCAGCAGACCCGCGACAGGAAGGGATCAGCCCCAGCATTTT	CASRPATGRDQPQHF
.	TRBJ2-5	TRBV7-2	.	TGTGCCAGCAGCTTAGACAGGGTCCAAGAGACCCAGTACTTC	CASSLDRVQETQYF
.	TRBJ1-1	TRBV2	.	TGTGCCAGCAGTGAAGCGGATTTGGTCAGGGCATGGAACACTGAAGCTTTCTTT	CASSEADLVRAWNTEAFF
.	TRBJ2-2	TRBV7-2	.	TGTGCCAGCAGCTTAGTAAGCCACACCGGGGAGCTGTTTTTT	CASSLVSHTGELFF
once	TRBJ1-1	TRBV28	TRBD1	TGTGCCAGCACCCGGGACAGGGGAATGGCTTTCTTT	CASTRDRGMAFF
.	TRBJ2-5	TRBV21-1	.	TGTGCCAGCACGGTACATCGGGGGACGGAGACCCAGTACTTC	CASTVHRGTETQYF
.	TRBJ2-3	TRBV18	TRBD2	TGTGCCAGCTCACCAATAAACAGCCAACTAGCGGGGGACCATACGCAGTATTTT	CASSPINSQLAGDHTQYF
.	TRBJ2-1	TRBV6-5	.	TGTGCCAGCAGTATATACAATGAGCAGTTCTTC	CASSIYNEQFF
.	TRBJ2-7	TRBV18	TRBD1	TGTGCCAGCTCGCCCCGGGACAGGGGAACCTACGAGCAGTACTTC	CASSPRDRGTYEQYF
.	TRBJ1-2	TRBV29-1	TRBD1	TGCAGCGTTGAGGGACAGGGGGATGGCTACACCTTC	CSVEGQGDGYTF
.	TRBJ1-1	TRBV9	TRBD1	TGTGCCAGCAGCCTAGGGACAGGGAAAGCTTTCTTT	CASSLGTGKAFF
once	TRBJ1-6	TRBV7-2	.	TGTGCCAGCAGCTTACAGTACCCTCGGGATTCACCCCTCCACTTT	CASSLQYPRDSPLHF
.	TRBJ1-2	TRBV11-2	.	TGTGCCAGCAGCTTAGAGGACGGGGGAAGGGGCTACACCTTC	CASSLEDGGRGYTF
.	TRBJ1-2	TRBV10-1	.	TGCCCTCGCCGGGGGAGATATGGCTACACCTTC	CPRRGRYGYTF
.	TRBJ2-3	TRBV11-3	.	TGTGCCAGCAGCTTAGATATCACAGATACGCAGTATTTT	CASSLDITDTQYF
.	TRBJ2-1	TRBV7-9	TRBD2	TGTGCCAGCAGCCGCCTAGCGGGAGCAACCTACAATGAGCAGTTCTTC	CASSRLAGATYNEQFF
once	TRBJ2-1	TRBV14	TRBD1	TGTGCCAGCAGCCAAGTGGGGGACAGGGCCACGAGGCAGTTCTTC	CASSQVGDRATRQFF
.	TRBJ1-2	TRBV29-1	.	TGCCACCAAGCGTCAGCGGACGGCCCCTCGAACTATGGCTACACCTTC	CHQASADGPSNYGYTF
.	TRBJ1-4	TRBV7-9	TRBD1	TGTGCCAGCAGCCAAGGACAGGTTAATGAAAAACTGTTTTTT	CASSQGQVNEKLFF
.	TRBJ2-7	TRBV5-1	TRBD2	TGCGCCAGCAGCTTTAGCGGGGGGGCCTACGAGCAGTACTTC	CASSFSGGAYEQYF
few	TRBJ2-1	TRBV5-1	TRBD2	TGCGCCAGCAGCTCGCCTAGCGGGAGGACCAAGGATGAGCAGTTCTTC	CASSSPSGRTKDEQFF
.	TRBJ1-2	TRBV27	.	TGTGCCAGCAGGAAAGGACAGCCGATGGGTGGCTACACCTTC	CASRKGQPMGGYTF
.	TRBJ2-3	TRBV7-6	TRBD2	TGTGCCAGCAGCCAAATCCAGCGGGAGGGCCGGTACCGCACAGATACGCAGTATTTT	CASSQIQREGRYRTDTQYF
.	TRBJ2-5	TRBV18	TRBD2	TGTGCCAGCTCACCGGGAGCGGGGGGCGGAGAGACCCAGTACTTC	CASSPGAGGGETQYF
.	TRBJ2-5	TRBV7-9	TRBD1	TGTGCCAGCAGCAGGACAGGGGTGGAGACCCAGTACTTC	CASSRTGVETQYF
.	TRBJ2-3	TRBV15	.	TGTGCCACCAGCAGAGATAGAGTTACTAGCACAGATACGCAGTATTTT	CATSRDRVTSTDTQYF
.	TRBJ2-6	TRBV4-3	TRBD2	TGCGCCAGCAGCCAAGGGAGGGAGGGGCGCTTCTCTGGGGCCAACGTCCTGACTTTC	CASSQGREGRFSGANVLTF
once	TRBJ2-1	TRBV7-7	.	TGTGCTAGCAGCTTAGCCGGCAGGGTGGGCAATGAGCAGTTCTTC	CASSLAGRVGNEQFF
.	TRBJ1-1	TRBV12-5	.	TGTGCTAGTGGTTCCGGAGGGGCGGCTATGAACACTGAAGCTTTCTTT	CASGSGGAAMNTEAFF
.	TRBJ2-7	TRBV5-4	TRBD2	TGTGCCAGCAGCTCGGGACTAGCGACCTACGAGCAGTACTTC	CASSSGLATYEQYF
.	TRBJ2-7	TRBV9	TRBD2	TGTGCCAGCAGTGCTACTAGCGGGGTTGCCCACGAGCAGTACTTC	CASSATSGVAHEQYF
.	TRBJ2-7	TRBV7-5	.	TGTGTCAGAATAGCGGGGGCTCTCTACGAGCAGTACTTC	CVRIAGALYEQYF
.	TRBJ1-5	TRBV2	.	TGTGCCAGCAGGCCGGACTGGAATCAGCCCCAGCATTTT	CASRPDWNQPQHF
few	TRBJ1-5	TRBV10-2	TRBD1	TGCGCCAGCAGTGAGGACAGGGTTCAGCCCCAGCATTTT	CASSEDRVQPQHF
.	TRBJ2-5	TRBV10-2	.	TGCGCCAGCAGTTATATGGAGACCCAGTACTTC	CASSYMETQYF
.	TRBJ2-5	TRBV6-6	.	TGTGCCAGCAGCTCCTCTCAAGAGACCCAGTACTTC	CASSSSQETQYF
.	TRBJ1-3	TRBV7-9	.	TGTGCCAGCAGCTCAGGAGGAAACACCATATATTTT	CASSSGGNTIYF
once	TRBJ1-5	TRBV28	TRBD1	TGTGCCAGCGCTGCAGTACCCTGGGACAGGGGGGCGGAACAGCCCCAGCATTTT	CASAAVPWDRGAEQPQHF